This T cell receptor beta chain was retrieved from a study of blood T cell repertoires in COVID-19. Looking at the study overall: Material from acute and convalescent COVID-19 was sourced from the United States, Italy and Spain. T cells, B-cell-depleted T cells, or PBMCs supplied cDNA or gDNA.

The CDR3 covers 15 residues. Germline CDR1 LGHDT, CDR2 YNNKEL (reference sequence). Trimming took 1 base from V and 0 from J, leaving 6 bases between them. Study processing details: Amplifying reference gene primers gave estimates of nucleated cell counts. Method: immunoSEQ multiplex PCR; TCRdb's copy keeps in-frame clones and lacks some. The V and J calls and clone size were taken over from that table, and D and trimming were inferred from the DNA. The table has 250,000 to 300,000 clones, around 83% seen once. The sequence was collected from a man in his late teens or twenties with active or convalescent COVID-19. The source material was peripheral blood. V usage is TRBV3-1 (or the pseudogene TRBV3-2) and J usage is TRBJ2-2; D is unclear. The CDR3 region has the DNA TGTGCCAGCAGCCAAGGGTCTACGAACACCGGGGAGCTGTTTTTT. This gives the protein CASSQGSTNTGELFF.